This T cell receptor (beta chain) emerged from a study of T cell responses to AZD1222 COVID-19 vaccine. On the study more broadly: Pooled in the analysis were second doses at about 4 or about 12 weeks.

Worth noting for this clone: The antigen remains unidentified.

Notes on the study in general: The donors showed a predominance of white British ancestry and of females, with possible underestimation of clonal diversity. Just five or six AZD1222 recipients tested seropositive at baseline. Spike-specific TCR repertoires showed rising breadth and depth after two AZD1222 doses.

Germline lookup yields CDR1 KGHSH and CDR2 LQKENI. V shed 6 bases and J 2 bases; nucleotides not matched to a gene: 5. The CDR3 is 14 amino acids. Sequencing was performed with immunoSEQ multiplex PCR; in TCRdb, only in-frame clones are kept and a portion is missing. The profile shows approximately 120,000 clones, 91% of them singletons. The sequences come from peripheral blood, collected on day 0 of AZD1222 vaccination. The gene calls are TRBV18 and TRBJ2-5, with 8 bases that match TRBD2. This sequence originates from an adult in good health. In DNA, the CDR3 is TGTGCCAGCTCTCGGGTAGCGGGGCAAGAGACCCAGTACTTC. Translated, it gives CASSRVAGQETQYF.